The following is a T cell receptor beta chain sequence with its context. Its antigen is unidentified. The record originates from a study of chemoradiotherapy in HPV16-positive cancers. The germline gives CDR1 SGDLS, CDR2 YYNGEE. The V segment lost 2 bases and the J segment 5 bases; nucleotides outside the gene matches: 6. This CDR3 comprises 14 residues. Profiling relied on immunoSEQ multiplex PCR, and the TCRdb table lists in-frame clones only, not all of them. Of about 20,000 clones listed, more than 75% are singletons. General study points: During treatment, candidate HPV-specific clones and E7-related motifs expanded in tumor. Better recurrence-free survival went with HPV-responsive T-cell expansion in HPV16-positive patients.

The J gene is TRBJ1-1, the V gene TRBV9, with 7 bases aligning to TRBD1. Sequencing was performed on blood, taken from a patient who underwent chemoradiotherapy. The origin of this receptor is a human donor with HPV-associated anogenital cancer. CDR3 sequence (DNA): TGTGCCAGCAGCGTTGGACAGGAAGGGACTGAAGCTTTCTTT. This gives the protein CASSVGQEGTEAFF.